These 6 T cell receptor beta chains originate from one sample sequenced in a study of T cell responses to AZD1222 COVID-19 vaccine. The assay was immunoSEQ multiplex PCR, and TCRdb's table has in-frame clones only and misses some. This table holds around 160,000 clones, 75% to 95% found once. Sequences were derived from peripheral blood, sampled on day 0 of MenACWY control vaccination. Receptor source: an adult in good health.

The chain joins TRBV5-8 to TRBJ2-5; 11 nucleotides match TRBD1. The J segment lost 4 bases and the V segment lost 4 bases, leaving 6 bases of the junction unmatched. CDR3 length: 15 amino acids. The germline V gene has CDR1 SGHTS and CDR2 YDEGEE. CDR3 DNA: TGTGCCAGCAGCCGCAGGACAGGGGGCATAGAGACCCAGTACTTC. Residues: CASSRRTGGIETQYF.

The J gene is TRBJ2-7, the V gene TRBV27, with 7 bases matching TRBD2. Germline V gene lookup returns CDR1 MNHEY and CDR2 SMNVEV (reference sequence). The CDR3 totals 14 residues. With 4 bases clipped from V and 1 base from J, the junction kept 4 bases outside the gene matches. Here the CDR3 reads CASSSGGSSYEQYF. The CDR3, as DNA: TGTGCCAGCAGTTCGGGGGGAAGTTCCTACGAGCAGTACTTC.

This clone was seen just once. The CDR3 coding sequence is TGCAGCGTTTCCTTCGGACAGGCCGGTAGCAATCAGCCCCAGCATTTT. As protein: CSVSFGQAGSNQPQHF. The rearrangement uses TRBV29-1 and TRBJ1-5, with 7 bases that match TRBD1. The CDR3 has 16 residues. Germline CDR1 reads SQVTM; CDR2 reads ANQGSEA. V gave up 5 bases and J gave up 0 bases; unmatched junction bases: 10. Combining the CDR3 with reference TRBV29-1 and TRBJ1-5 gives the whole variable domain SAVISQKPSRDICQRGTSLTIQCQVDSQVTMMFWYRQQPGQSLTLIATANQGSEATYESGFVIDKFPISRPNLTFSTLTVSNMSPEDSSIYLCSVSFGQAGSNQPQHFGDGTRLSIL.

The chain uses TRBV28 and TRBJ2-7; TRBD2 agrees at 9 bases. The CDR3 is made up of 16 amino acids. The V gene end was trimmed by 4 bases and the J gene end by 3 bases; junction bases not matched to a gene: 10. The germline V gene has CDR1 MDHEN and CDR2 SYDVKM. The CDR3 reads CASSSSRVAGDYEQYF. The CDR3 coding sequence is TGTGCCAGCAGTTCCTCGAGGGTAGCGGGAGACTACGAGCAGTACTTC.

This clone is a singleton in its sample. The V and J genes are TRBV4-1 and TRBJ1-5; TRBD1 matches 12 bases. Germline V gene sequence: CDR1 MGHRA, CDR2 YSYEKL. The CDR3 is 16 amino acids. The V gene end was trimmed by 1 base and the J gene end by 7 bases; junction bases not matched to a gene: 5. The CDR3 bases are TGCGCCAGCAGCCAAGCCTGGGACAGGGGGCTCCAGCCCCAGCATTTT. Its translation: CASSQAWDRGLQPQHF.

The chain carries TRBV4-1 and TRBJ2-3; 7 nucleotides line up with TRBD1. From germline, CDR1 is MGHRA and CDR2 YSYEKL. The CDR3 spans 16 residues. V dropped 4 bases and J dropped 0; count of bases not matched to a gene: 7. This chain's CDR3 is CASSPRTGQSTDTQYF. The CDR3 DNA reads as TGCGCCAGCAGCCCGAGGACGGGACAGAGCACAGATACGCAGTATTTT.